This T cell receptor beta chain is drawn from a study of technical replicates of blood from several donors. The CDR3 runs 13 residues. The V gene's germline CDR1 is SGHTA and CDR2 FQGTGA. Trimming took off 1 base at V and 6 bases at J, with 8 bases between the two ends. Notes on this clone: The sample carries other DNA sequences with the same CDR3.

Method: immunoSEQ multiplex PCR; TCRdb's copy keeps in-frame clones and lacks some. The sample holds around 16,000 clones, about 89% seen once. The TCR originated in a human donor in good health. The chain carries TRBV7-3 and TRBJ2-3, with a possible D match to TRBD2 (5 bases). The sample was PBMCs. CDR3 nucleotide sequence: TGTGCCAGCAGCTTAAGTGGGAGTGATACGCAGTATTTT. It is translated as CASSLSGSDTQYF.